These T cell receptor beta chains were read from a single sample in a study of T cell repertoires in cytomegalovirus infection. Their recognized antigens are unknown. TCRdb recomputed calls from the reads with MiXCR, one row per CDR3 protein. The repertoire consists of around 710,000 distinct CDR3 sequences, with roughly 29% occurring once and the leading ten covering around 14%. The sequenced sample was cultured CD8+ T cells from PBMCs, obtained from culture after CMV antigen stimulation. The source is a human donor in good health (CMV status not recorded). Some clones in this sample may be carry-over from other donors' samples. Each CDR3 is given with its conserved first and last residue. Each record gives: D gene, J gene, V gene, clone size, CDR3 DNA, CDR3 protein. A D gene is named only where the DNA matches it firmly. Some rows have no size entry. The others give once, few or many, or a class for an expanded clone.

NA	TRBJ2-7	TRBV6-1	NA	TGTGCCAGCAGTCCCCCGGGGGTCCCAGACGAGCAGTACTTC	CASSPPGVPDEQYF
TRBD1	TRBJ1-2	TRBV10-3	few	TGTGCCATCAGTGATGGGGACAGCAACTATGGCTACACCTTC	CAISDGDSNYGYTF
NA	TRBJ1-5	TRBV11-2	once	TGTGCCAGCAGCTTGGACCGTAACGGAAATCAGCCCCAGCATTTT	CASSLDRNGNQPQHF
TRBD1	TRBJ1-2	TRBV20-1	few	TGCAGTGCTAGAGATCCTAGGGACAGGGTTGGCTACACCTTC	CSARDPRDRVGYTF
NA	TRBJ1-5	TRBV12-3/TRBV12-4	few	TGTGCCAGCAGTTCCGGACCAGGCAATCAGCCCCAGCATTTT	CASSSGPGNQPQHF
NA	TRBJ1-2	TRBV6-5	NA	TGTGCCAGCAGTTATGGCAGGGTGGAAGGGGGCTACACCTTC	CASSYGRVEGGYTF
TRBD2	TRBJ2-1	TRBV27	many	TGTGCCAGCAGCTTCGGGGGGACCTACAATGAGCAGTTCTTC	CASSFGGTYNEQFF
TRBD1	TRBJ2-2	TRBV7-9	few	TGTGCCAGCAGCCCATATACAGGGGGAATCGGGGAGCTGTTTTTT	CASSPYTGGIGELFF
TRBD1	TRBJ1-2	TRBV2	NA	TGTGCCAGCAGGGGACAGGGAATTGGCGATGGCTACACCTTC	CASRGQGIGDGYTF
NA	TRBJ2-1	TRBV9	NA	TGTGCCAGCAGCGTCCCTTCACGGGGGGCTTACAATGAGCAGTTCTTC	CASSVPSRGAYNEQFF
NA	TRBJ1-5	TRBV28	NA	TGTGCCAGCAGTTCACTATACATGAGGCAGCCCCAGCATTTT	CASSSLYMRQPQHF
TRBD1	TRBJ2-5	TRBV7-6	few	TGTGCCAGCAGCCCAACAGGGGGCTTGACCCAGTACTTC	CASSPTGGLTQYF
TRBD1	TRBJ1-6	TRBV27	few	TGTGCCAGCAGAGCAGGGACAGGCCCCCGCTCCTATAATTCACCCCTCCACTTT	CASRAGTGPRSYNSPLHF
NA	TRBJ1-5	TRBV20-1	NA	TGCAGTGCTAGTGTCCAGGTACCGTATCAGCCCCAGCATTTT	CSASVQVPYQPQHF
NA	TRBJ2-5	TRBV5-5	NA	TGTGCCAGCAGCAGAAGCCAAGAGACCCAGTACTTC	CASSRSQETQYF
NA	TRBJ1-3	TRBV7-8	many	TGTGCCAGCAGCCCGTGGGAGGGCACTGGAAACACCATATATTTT	CASSPWEGTGNTIYF
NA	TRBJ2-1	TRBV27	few	TGTGCCAGCAGCGATTTCCGGGACCCGCCCTACAATGAGCAGTTCTTC	CASSDFRDPPYNEQFF
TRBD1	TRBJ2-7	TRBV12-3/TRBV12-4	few	TGTGCCAGCAGTACGCGGGACAGGTTTTACGAGCAGTACTTC	CASSTRDRFYEQYF
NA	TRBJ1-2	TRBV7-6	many	TGTGCCAGCAGCTTAGAAGGGTTCGGCTACACCTTC	CASSLEGFGYTF
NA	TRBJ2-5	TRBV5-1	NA	TGCGCCAGCAGCTTGGCAGGGGTTTTAGAGACCCAGTACTTC	CASSLAGVLETQYF
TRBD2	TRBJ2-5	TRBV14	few	TGTGCCAGCAGCGGACGATGGGGAGGGATACAACGAGAGACCCAGTACTTC	CASSGRWGGIQRETQYF
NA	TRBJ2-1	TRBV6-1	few	TGTGCCAGCAGTACCCGAGCGGGACACCCCTACAATGAGCAGTTCTTC	CASSTRAGHPYNEQFF
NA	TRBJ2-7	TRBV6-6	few	TGTGCCAGCACTTTCGGAGCCGAGCAGTACTTC	CASTFGAEQYF
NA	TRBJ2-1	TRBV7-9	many	TGTGCCAGCAGCTCCGGTGATCGGGGTGGCAATGAGCAGTTCTTC	CASSSGDRGGNEQFF
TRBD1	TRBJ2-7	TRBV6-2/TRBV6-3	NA	TGTGCCAGCAGCTCCATCGAGACAGGGATGGACGAGCAGTACTTC	CASSSIETGMDEQYF
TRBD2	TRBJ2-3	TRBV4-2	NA	TGTGCCAGCAGGCTGACTAGCGGAGACACAGATACGCAGTATTTT	CASRLTSGDTDTQYF
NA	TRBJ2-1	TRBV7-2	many	TGTGCCAGCAGCTTAGAGCCTAATGTCGCCGGCACCTACAATGAGCAGTTCTTC	CASSLEPNVAGTYNEQFF
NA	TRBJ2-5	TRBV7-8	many	TGTGCCAGCAGCTTATTAGGGGGGAAAGAGACCCAGTACTTC	CASSLLGGKETQYF
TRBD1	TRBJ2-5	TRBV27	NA	TGTGCCAGCAGTTATCGGACAGGGGTCTGGCCAGAGACCCAGTACTTC	CASSYRTGVWPETQYF
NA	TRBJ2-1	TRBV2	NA	TGTGCCACACAGTCACCGGGTAATGAGCAGTTCTTC	CATQSPGNEQFF